These 29 T cell receptor beta chains originate from one sample sequenced in a study of blood T cell repertoires in COVID-19. Method: immunoSEQ multiplex PCR; TCRdb's copy keeps in-frame clones and lacks some. The profile covers around 130,000 clones, with 82% appearing a single time and approximately 4.1% taken by the ten largest. The sequenced sample was peripheral blood. These receptors were obtained from a woman older than 75 with acute or convalescent COVID-19.

The chain employs TRBV10-2 and TRBJ1-6; 8 positions match TRBD1. CDR1 and CDR2 from the germline V gene are WSHSY and SAAADI. The J segment lost 6 bases and the V segment lost 6 bases, leaving 13 bases of the junction unmatched. CDR3 size: 17 residues. This chain's CDR3 is CASRIRGQGGFNSPLHF. The CDR3 DNA sequence: TGCGCCAGCAGAATTCGAGGACAGGGCGGTTTTAATTCACCCCTCCACTTT.

The chain has TRBV6-5 and TRBJ1-1, with D maybe TRBD1 (5 bases). Looked up from germline, CDR1 is MNHEY and CDR2 is SVGAGI. The ends were cut back, 6 bases at V and 7 bases at J, with 15 bases in the middle. CDR3 length: 13 residues. DNA of the CDR3: TGTGCCAGCAGGGTAATCGTCGACAGTGAAGCTTTCTTT. It codes for CASRVIVDSEAFF.

This clone was observed once. The same CDR3 arises from other DNA sequences in this sample as well. The gene calls are TRBV5-1 and TRBJ2-5; 7 nucleotides align to TRBD2. J was trimmed by 2 bases and V by 3 bases; bases with no gene match: 1. Looked up from germline, CDR1 is SGHRS and CDR2 is YFSETQ. This CDR3 is built from 13 residues. The CDR3 region is CASSWGGQETQYF. Here the CDR3 DNA reads TGCGCCAGCAGCTGGGGAGGGCAAGAGACCCAGTACTTC.

CDR3 loop: CATRAFGRPMGLFHYGYTF. DNA for the CDR3: TGTGCCACCAGGGCATTTGGTCGTCCGATGGGGCTGTTTCACTATGGCTACACCTTC. The chain uses TRBV2 and TRBJ1-2; D is possibly TRBD1 (5 bases). Germline CDR1 is SNHLY and CDR2 is FYNNEI. Trimming cost V 10 bases and J 3 bases, with 33 bases left between them. The CDR3 spans 19 residues.

This clone is a singleton in its sample. The chain uses TRBV11-2 and TRBJ2-7, with 7 bases lining up with TRBD2. Germline V gene data show CDR1 as SGHAT and CDR2 as FQNNGV. There are 14 residues in the CDR3. Trimming cost V 1 base and J 4 bases; bases outside gene matches: 4. The chain's CDR3 is CASSLAAGVYEQYF. DNA for the CDR3: TGTGCCAGCAGCTTAGCGGCGGGAGTATACGAGCAGTACTTC.

The chain joins TRBV10-3 to TRBJ1-6; D remains ambiguous. This CDR3 region has 12 residues. Trimming cost V 6 bases and J 8 bases, with 8 bases left between them. CDR1 is ENHRY, CDR2 SYGVKD, per germline. The CDR3, as DNA: TGTGCCATCAGCTCCCGCGATTCACCCCTCCACTTT. Amino acids: CAISSRDSPLHF.

The sample holds one count of this clone. The V and J genes are TRBV5-4 and TRBJ2-5; 10 bases line up with TRBD1. CDR3 length equals 16 residues. Per the germline V gene, CDR1 is SGHNT and CDR2 is YYREEE (reference sequence). V shed 4 bases, J shed 1 base, and the junction held 7 bases outside the gene matches. In DNA form, the CDR3 reads TGTGCCAGCAGCCAACAGGGACAGGGGCGCCAAGAGACCCAGTACTTC. Amino acids: CASSQQGQGRQETQYF.

The chain is built from TRBV28 and TRBJ1-5, with D hard to call. CDR1 and CDR2 from the germline V gene are MDHEN and SYDVKM. The CDR3 runs to 17 residues. V lost 6 bases and J lost 0, with 18 bases in between. The CDR3 region has the DNA TGTGCCAGCAGGGTAACCCTAGCCGCGTATAGCAATCAGCCCCAGCATTTT. It yields the protein CASRVTLAAYSNQPQHF.

This clone has a single count. This specimen includes other DNA sequences encoding the same CDR3. J is TRBJ2-3 and V is TRBV5-1; TRBD2 aligns across 10 bases. J was trimmed by 2 bases and V by 0 bases; bases with no gene match: 6. The CDR3 contains 17 residues. CDR1 is SGHRS and CDR2 is YFSETQ in the germline V gene. In DNA, the CDR3 is TGCGCCAGCAGCTTGGGAGCTAGCGGGGGTTCCACAGATACGCAGTATTTT. Protein sequence: CASSLGASGGSTDTQYF.

In the case of this clone: Additional DNA sequences in this sample encode the identical CDR3. The rearrangement uses TRBV5-1 and TRBJ2-7, with TRBD2 matching 10 bases. The CDR3 spans 16 residues. Germline V lookup: CDR1 SGHRS, CDR2 YFSETQ. The J segment lost 0 bases and the V segment lost 4 bases, leaving 7 bases of the junction unmatched. CDR3 amino acids: CASSGRTSGSSYEQYF. CDR3 nucleotide sequence: TGCGCCAGCAGCGGCCGGACTAGCGGAAGCTCCTACGAGCAGTACTTC.

The chain is built from TRBV7-2 and TRBJ1-1; TRBD1 matches at 7 bases. The CDR3 has 14 residues. V shed 3 bases, J shed 3 bases, and the junction held 4 bases outside the gene matches. Germline assignment: CDR1 SGHTA and CDR2 FQGNSA. The CDR3: CASSFDRDYTEAFF. The CDR3 region has the DNA TGTGCCAGCAGCTTCGACAGGGATTACACTGAAGCTTTCTTT. The full variable domain, completed using reference TRBV7-2 and TRBJ1-1, is GAGVSQSPSNKVTEKGKDVELRCDPISGHTALYWYRQSLGQGLEFLIYFQGNSAPDKSGLPSDRFSAERTGGSVSTLTIQRTQQEDSAVYLCASSFDRDYTEAFFGQGTRLTVV.

The V gene is TRBV4-1, the J gene TRBJ2-7, with D perhaps TRBD2 (6 bases). CDR1 is MGHRA, CDR2 YSYEKL, per germline. The CDR3 loop spans 15 amino acids. Trimming stripped 4 bases from V and 3 bases from J, with 16 bases between. This CDR3 reads CASSRELALGYEQYF. The CDR3 DNA is TGCGCCAGCAGCCGGGAGCTAGCGTTGGGCTACGAGCAGTACTTC.

The chain employs TRBV5-4 and TRBJ1-2; D unclear. With 0 bases removed from V and 7 bases from J, the gap between germline ends came to 25 bases. The germline gives CDR1 SGHNT, CDR2 YYREEE (reference sequence). The CDR3 covers 18 residues. This chain's CDR3 is CASSLGTEGTAVDRGYTF. DNA of the CDR3: TGTGCCAGCAGCTTGGGGACTGAGGGCACAGCCGTAGATCGTGGCTACACCTTC.

The rearrangement uses TRBV28 and TRBJ2-7; TRBD1 aligns across 10 bases. The CDR3 spans 13 residues. The germline V gene has CDR1 MDHEN and CDR2 SYDVKM. After removal of 6 bases from V and 4 bases from J, the junction contained 3 bases not matched to a gene. The CDR3 sequence: CASSRDRGYEQYF. The CDR3 DNA sequence: TGTGCCAGCAGCCGGGACAGGGGATACGAGCAGTACTTC.

The rearrangement links TRBV19 to TRBJ2-7; 13 nucleotides agree with TRBD2. With V trimmed by 4 bases and J by 2 bases, 2 bases remained unmatched. CDR3 length: 15 amino acids. Per germline, CDR1 LNHDA and CDR2 SQIVND (reference sequence). The DNA for the CDR3 is TGTGCCAGTAGTACGGGGACTAGCGGGGCCTACGAGCAGTACTTC. Amino acids: CASSTGTSGAYEQYF.

V is TRBV5-1 and J is TRBJ1-6, with TRBD1 as a possible D gene (6 bases). Germline V lookup: CDR1 SGHRS, CDR2 YFSETQ. Trimming cost V 0 bases and J 6 bases, with 7 bases left between them. CDR3 length: 14 residues. The CDR3 nucleotides read TGCGCCAGCAGCTTGGGGGGGCCTAATTCACCCCTCCACTTT. Translating gives CASSLGGPNSPLHF.

CDR3 in DNA: TGTGCCAGCAGCCCCGACAGGGGTTCTGGCTACACCTTC. The encoded protein is CASSPDRGSGYTF. This chain joins TRBV16 and TRBJ1-2; 8 positions agree with TRBD1. This CDR3 contains 13 residues. Unmatched junction bases numbered 5, after V lost 4 bases and J lost 7 bases. Germline CDR1 KGHSY, CDR2 FQNENV.

J is TRBJ1-1 and V is TRBV7-6, with D hard to call. The CDR3 spans 15 residues. Per germline, CDR1 SGHVS and CDR2 FNYEAQ. Deletions cut 3 bases from V and 5 bases from J, with 16 bases between. CDR3 in amino acids: CASSLFSGPGTEAFF. CDR3 DNA sequence: TGTGCCAGCAGCTTGTTCTCGGGCCCGGGAACTGAAGCTTTCTTT.

This clone has only one observation. The rearrangement uses TRBV1 and TRBJ2-7; TRBD2, as called in the table, went unchecked against the DNA. TRBV1 is deemed a pseudogene. The CDR3 loop spans 22 amino acids. The CDR3 region is CTSSPQGLAGLHPNLLRYEQYF. The CDR3 DNA sequence: TGCACCAGCAGCCCGCAGGGACTAGCGGGCTTACACCCCAACCTCCTTCGGTACGAGCAGTACTTC.

There are a few counts of this clone. The chain joins TRBV5-1 to TRBJ2-3; D is possibly TRBD2 (5 bases). The V end lost 5 bases, the J end lost 4 bases, and 17 bases lay between the germline ends. Per germline, CDR1 SGHRS and CDR2 YFSETQ. This CDR3 has 15 amino acids. The CDR3 DNA is TGCGCCAGCAGTCGGACCGGTAGCGCATCAGATACGCAGTATTTT. This gives the protein CASSRTGSASDTQYF.

J is TRBJ1-5 and V is TRBV15; TRBD1 is a possible D gene (5 bases). The CDR3 spans 17 residues. Trimming removed 0 bases from V and 0 bases from J, with 12 bases in between. Germline CDR1 LNHNV, CDR2 YYDKDF (reference sequence). In DNA form, the CDR3 reads TGTGCCACCAGCAGAGACAGGGTTAATTCTAGCAATCAGCCCCAGCATTTT. Translation gives CATSRDRVNSSNQPQHF. Filled out from reference TRBV15 and TRBJ1-5, the complete variable domain reads DAMVIQNPRYQVTQFGKPVTLSCSQTLNHNVMYWYQQKSSQAPKLLFHYYDKDFNNEADTPDNFQSRRPNTSFCFLDIRSPGLGDTAMYLCATSRDRVNSSNQPQHFGDGTRLSIL.

The chain links TRBV6-6 to TRBJ1-2; TRBD1 agrees at 12 bases. V was clipped by 5 bases and J by 13 bases; unmatched bases: 11. Germline V lookup: CDR1 MNHNY, CDR2 SVGAGI (reference sequence). The CDR3 runs 14 residues. The CDR3 spells CASSVRDRGLAGTF. CDR3 nucleotide sequence: TGTGCCAGCAGTGTCCGGGACAGGGGGCTAGCGGGCACCTTC.

The chain joins TRBV7-9 to TRBJ2-3, with D possibly TRBD2 on 6 matching bases. V was shortened by 4 bases and J by 6 bases, with 20 bases between the two germline ends. Germline CDR1 reads SEHNR; CDR2 reads FQNEAQ (reference sequence). This CDR3 has 16 residues. CDR3 coding DNA: TGTGCCAGCAGCTCCAGTAAGCGGGCCGAGTGGGATACGCAGTATTTT. Translation gives CASSSSKRAEWDTQYF.

This clone was detected once. The chain recombines TRBV6-1 with TRBJ2-3; D ambiguous. The ends were cut back, 2 bases at V and 0 bases at J, with 9 bases in the middle. The germline V gene encodes CDR1 MNHNS and CDR2 SASEGT. The CDR3 consists of 15 residues. Here the CDR3 reads CASSEWAPSTDTQYF. CDR3 DNA: TGTGCCAGCAGTGAATGGGCACCAAGCACAGATACGCAGTATTTT.

V is TRBV9 and J is TRBJ2-7; D possibly corresponds to TRBD1 (6 bases). In germline, CDR1 is SGDLS, CDR2 YYNGEE. V was clipped by 4 bases and J by 2 bases, with 13 bases between them. This CDR3 contains 14 residues. This CDR3 reads CASSKGHPPYEQYF. The CDR3, as DNA: TGTGCCAGCAGCAAGGGACACCCCCCCTACGAGCAGTACTTC.

V gene TRBV5-1 combines with J gene TRBJ1-4; D possibly corresponds to TRBD1 (5 bases). Trimming took 1 base from V and 5 from J, leaving 6 bases between them. The CDR3 contains 13 residues. CDR1 and CDR2 (germline): SGHRS, YFSETQ. Here the CDR3 reads CASSLHRNEKLFF. As DNA, the CDR3 is TGCGCCAGCAGCTTGCACAGGAATGAAAAACTGTTTTTT.

This sequence joins TRBV18 and TRBJ1-3; D is perhaps TRBD1 (6 bases). The CDR3 sequence is 16 residues long. V lost 8 bases and J lost 2, with 19 bases in between. Germline-derived CDR1 and CDR2 are KGHSH and LQKENI. CDR3 in amino acids: CASQDTGMVTGNTIYF. For the CDR3, the DNA is TGTGCCAGCCAAGACACAGGGATGGTCACTGGAAACACCATATATTTT. Filled out from reference TRBV18 and TRBJ1-3, the complete variable domain reads NAGVMQNPRHLVRRRGQEARLRCSPMKGHSHVYWYRQLPEEGLKFMVYLQKENIIDESGMPKERFSAEFPKEGPSILRIQQVVRGDSAAYFCASQDTGMVTGNTIYFGEGSWLTVV.

The chain is built from TRBV7-9 and TRBJ2-6; possible D gene TRBD2, 6 bases. CDR1 is SEHNR and CDR2 is FQNEAQ in the germline V gene (reference sequence). CDR3 length: 20 residues. V shed 7 bases and J shed 0 bases, with 25 bases lying between them. The CDR3 nucleotides are TGTGCCAGCACCACAACGACCGGGGGACGCGCATTCTCTGGGGCCAACGTCCTGACTTTC. Translation gives CASTTTTGGRAFSGANVLTF.

The chain combines TRBV5-1 with TRBJ1-1; D remains unclear. The V gene lost 2 bases and the J gene lost 4 bases, with 18 bases spanning the gap. The CDR3 is made up of 16 amino acids. Germline loops: CDR1 SGHRS, CDR2 YFSETQ. The CDR3 DNA follows: TGCGCCAGCAGCTTATTAGGTGCGGAGGAGGGCACTGAAGCTTTCTTT. Its protein is CASSLLGAEEGTEAFF. The entire variable domain, with the rest obtained from reference TRBV5-1 and TRBJ1-1, is as follows: KAGVTQTPRYLIKTRGQQVTLSCSPISGHRSVSWYQQTPGQGLQFLFEYFSETQRNKGNFPGRFSGRQFSNSRSEMNVSTLELGDSALYLCASSLLGAEEGTEAFFGQGTRLTVV.